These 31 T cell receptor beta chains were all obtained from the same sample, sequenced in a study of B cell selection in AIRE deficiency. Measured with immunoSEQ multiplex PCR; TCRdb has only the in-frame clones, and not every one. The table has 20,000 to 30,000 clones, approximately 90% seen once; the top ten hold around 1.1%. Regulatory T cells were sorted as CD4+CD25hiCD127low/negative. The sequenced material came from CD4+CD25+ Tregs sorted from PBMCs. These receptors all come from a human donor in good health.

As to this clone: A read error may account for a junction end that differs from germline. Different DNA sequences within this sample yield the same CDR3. CDR3 loop: CASSPGRGGQGEQYF. CDR3 coding DNA: TGTGCTAGCTCACCAGGGAGAGGGGGGCAAGGCGAGCAGTACTTC. The chain carries TRBV18 and TRBJ2-7; D tentatively reads TRBD1 or TRBD2 (6 bases each). The CDR3 extends over 15 amino acids. Germline CDR1 KGHSH, CDR2 LQKENI. Complete variable domain (other parts from reference TRBV18 and TRBJ2-7): NAGVMQNPRHLVRRRGQEARLRCSPMKGHSHVYWYRQLPEEGLKFMVYLQKENIIDESGMPKERFSAEFPKEGPSILRIQQVVRGDSAAYFCASSPGRGGQGEQYFGPGTRLTVT.

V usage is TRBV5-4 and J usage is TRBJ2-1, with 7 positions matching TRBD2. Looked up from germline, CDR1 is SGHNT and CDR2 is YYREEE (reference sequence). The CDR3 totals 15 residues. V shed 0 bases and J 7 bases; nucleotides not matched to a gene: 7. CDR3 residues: CASSLDGGMGNEQFF. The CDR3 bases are TGTGCCAGCAGCTTGGACGGGGGGATGGGTAATGAGCAGTTCTTC.

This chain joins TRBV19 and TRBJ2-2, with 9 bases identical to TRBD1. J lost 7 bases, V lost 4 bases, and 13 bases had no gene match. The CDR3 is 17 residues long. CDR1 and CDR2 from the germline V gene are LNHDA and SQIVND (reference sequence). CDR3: CASSTQQGARGIGELFF. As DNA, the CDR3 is TGTGCCAGTAGTACCCAACAGGGGGCGCGTGGGATCGGGGAGCTGTTTTTT.

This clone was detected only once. In DNA form, the CDR3 reads TGTGCCTGGAGACCACAGGGAGCCAACAATGAAAAACTGTTTTTT. Translation gives CAWRPQGANNEKLFF. This chain links TRBV30 with TRBJ1-4, with D perhaps TRBD1 (6 bases). The CDR3 loop spans 15 amino acids. V shed 3 bases and J shed 5 bases, with 16 bases lying between them. From germline, CDR1 is GTSNPN and CDR2 SVGIG (reference sequence).

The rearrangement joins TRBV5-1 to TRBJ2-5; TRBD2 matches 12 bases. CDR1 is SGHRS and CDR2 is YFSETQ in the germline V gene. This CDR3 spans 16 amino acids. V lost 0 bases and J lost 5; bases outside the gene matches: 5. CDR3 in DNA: TGCGCCAGCAGCTTGGCTAGCGGGGGGGCAGGTGAGACCCAGTACTTC. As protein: CASSLASGGAGETQYF.

The CDR3 sequence is CASSRDAAEAFF. The CDR3 DNA reads as TGTGCCAGCAGCCGTGACGCCGCTGAAGCTTTCTTT. The rearrangement links TRBV5-6 to TRBJ1-1; unclear D gene. Germline-derived CDR1 and CDR2 are SGHDT and YYEEEE. This CDR3 region has 12 residues. V lost 4 bases to trimming and J lost 6 bases, with 10 bases between them.

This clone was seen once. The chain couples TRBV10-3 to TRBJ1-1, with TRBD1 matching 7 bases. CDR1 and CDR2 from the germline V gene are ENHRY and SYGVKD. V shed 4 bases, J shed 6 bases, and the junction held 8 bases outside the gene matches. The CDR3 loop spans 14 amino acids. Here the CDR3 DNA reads TGTGCCATCAGTGGAGGGAAGGGGGCCTCTGAAGCTTTCTTT. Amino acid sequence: CAISGGKGASEAFF.

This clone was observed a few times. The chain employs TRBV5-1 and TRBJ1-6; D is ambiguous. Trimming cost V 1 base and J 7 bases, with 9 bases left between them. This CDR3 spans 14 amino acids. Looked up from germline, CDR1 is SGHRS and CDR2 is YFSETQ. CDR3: CASSLRDRNSPLHF. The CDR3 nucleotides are TGCGCCAGCAGCTTGCGGGATAGGAATTCACCCCTCCACTTT.

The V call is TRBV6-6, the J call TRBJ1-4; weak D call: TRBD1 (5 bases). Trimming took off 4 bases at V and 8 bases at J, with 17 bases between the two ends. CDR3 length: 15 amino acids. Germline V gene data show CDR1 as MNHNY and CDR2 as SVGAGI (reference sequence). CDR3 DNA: TGTGCCAGCAGTTCCTTCTACGGGGGTGGGGAAAAACTGTTTTTT. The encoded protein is CASSSFYGGGEKLFF.

The CDR3 here is CASSRGGRKNIQYF. DNA of the CDR3: TGCGCCAGCAGCCGGGGGGGCAGGAAAAACATTCAGTACTTC. This sequence joins TRBV4-3 and TRBJ2-4, with D possibly being TRBD2 (7 bases). This CDR3 contains 14 residues. From germline, CDR1 is LGHNA and CDR2 YSLEER. Trimming removed 4 bases from V and 4 bases from J, with 11 bases in between.

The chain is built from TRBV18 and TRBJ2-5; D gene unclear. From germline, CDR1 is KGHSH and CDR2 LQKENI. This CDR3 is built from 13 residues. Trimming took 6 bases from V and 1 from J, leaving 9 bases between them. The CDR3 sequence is CASSRSSQETQYF. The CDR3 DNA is TGTGCCAGCTCTAGGAGCAGCCAAGAGACCCAGTACTTC. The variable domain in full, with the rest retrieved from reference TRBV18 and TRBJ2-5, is NAGVMQNPRHLVRRRGQEARLRCSPMKGHSHVYWYRQLPEEGLKFMVYLQKENIIDESGMPKERFSAEFPKEGPSILRIQQVVRGDSAAYFCASSRSSQETQYFGPGTRLLVL.

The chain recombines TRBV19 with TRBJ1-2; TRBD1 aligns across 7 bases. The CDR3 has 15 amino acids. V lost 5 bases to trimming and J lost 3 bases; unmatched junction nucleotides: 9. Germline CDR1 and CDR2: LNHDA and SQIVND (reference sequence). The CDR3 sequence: CASSLKGARDYGYTF. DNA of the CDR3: TGTGCCAGTAGTTTAAAGGGGGCGCGTGACTATGGCTACACCTTC.

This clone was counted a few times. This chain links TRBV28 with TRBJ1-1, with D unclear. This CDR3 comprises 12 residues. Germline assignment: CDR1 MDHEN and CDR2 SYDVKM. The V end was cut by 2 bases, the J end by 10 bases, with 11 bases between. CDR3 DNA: TGTGCCAGCAGTTTAGAAAGGAGTAGAGCTTTCTTT. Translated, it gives CASSLERSRAFF.

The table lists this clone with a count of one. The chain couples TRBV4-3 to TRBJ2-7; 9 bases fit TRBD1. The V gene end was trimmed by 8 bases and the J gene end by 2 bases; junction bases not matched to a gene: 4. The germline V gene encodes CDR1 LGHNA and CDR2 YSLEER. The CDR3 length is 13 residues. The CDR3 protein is CASSRDRAYEQYF. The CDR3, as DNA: TGCGCCAGCTCCCGGGACAGGGCCTACGAGCAGTACTTC.

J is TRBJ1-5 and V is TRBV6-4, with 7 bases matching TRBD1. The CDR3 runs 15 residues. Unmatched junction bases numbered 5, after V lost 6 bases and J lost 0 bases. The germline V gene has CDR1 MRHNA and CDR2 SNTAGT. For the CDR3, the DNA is TGTGCCAGCAGAGAACAGGGGTATAGCAATCAGCCCCAGCATTTT. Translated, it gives CASREQGYSNQPQHF.

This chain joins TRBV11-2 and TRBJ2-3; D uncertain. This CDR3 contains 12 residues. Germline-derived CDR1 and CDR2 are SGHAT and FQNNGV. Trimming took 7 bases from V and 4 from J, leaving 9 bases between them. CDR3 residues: CASNRPPDTQYF. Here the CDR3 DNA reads TGTGCCAGCAACCGGCCCCCAGATACGCAGTATTTT.

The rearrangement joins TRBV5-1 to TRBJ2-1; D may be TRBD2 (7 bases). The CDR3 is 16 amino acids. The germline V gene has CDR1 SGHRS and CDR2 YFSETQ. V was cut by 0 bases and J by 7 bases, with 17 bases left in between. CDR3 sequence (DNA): TGCGCCAGCAGCTTGGTGCGGGGGCTTAGGGATAATGAGCAGTTCTTC. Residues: CASSLVRGLRDNEQFF.

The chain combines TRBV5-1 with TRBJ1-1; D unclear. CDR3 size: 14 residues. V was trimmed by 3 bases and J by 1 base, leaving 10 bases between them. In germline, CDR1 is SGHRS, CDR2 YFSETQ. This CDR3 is CASSYGDGNTEAFF. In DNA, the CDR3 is TGCGCCAGCAGCTATGGGGATGGGAACACTGAAGCTTTCTTT.

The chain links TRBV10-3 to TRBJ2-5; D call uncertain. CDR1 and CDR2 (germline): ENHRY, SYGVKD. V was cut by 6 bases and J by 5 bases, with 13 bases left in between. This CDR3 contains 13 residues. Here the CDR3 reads CAIRPDGRETQYF. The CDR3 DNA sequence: TGTGCCATCAGACCTGACGGGCGGGAGACCCAGTACTTC.

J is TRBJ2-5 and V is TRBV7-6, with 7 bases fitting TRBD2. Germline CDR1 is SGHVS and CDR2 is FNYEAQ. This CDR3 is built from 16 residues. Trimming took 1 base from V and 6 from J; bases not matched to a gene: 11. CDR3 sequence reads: CASSLVGGAGLKTQYF. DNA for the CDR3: TGTGCCAGCAGCTTAGTAGGTGGAGCGGGGCTAAAGACCCAGTACTTC.

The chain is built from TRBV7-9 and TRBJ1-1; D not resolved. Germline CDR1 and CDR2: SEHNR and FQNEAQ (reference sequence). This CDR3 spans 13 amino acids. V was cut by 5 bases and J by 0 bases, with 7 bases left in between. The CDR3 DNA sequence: TGTGCCAGCAGCCCGACGGTGAACACTGAAGCTTTCTTT. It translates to CASSPTVNTEAFF.

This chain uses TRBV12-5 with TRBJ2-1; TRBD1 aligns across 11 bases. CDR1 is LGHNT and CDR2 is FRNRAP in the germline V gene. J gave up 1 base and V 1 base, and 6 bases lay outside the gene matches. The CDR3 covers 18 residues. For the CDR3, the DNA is TGTGCTAGTGGTTTGGGCTTAGGGGACAGGGGGTCCTACAATGAGCAGTTCTTC. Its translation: CASGLGLGDRGSYNEQFF.

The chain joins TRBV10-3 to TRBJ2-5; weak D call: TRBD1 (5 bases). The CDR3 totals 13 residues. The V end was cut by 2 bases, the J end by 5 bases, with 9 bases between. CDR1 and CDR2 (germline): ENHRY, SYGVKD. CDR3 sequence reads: CAISEGARETQYF. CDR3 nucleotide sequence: TGTGCCATCAGTGAGGGGGCGCGTGAGACCCAGTACTTC.

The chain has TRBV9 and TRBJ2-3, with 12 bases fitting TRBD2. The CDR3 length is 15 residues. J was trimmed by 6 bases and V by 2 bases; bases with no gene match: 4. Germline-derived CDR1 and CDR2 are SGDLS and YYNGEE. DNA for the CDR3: TGTGCCAGCAGCGTTCGACTAGCGGGGGCTGATACGCAGTATTTT. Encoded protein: CASSVRLAGADTQYF.

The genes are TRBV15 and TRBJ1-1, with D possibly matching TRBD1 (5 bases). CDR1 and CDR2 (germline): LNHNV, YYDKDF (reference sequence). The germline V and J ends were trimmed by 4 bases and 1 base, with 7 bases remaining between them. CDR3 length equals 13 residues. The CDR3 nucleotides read TGTGCCACCAGCATCGACAGGAACACTGAAGCTTTCTTT. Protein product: CATSIDRNTEAFF.

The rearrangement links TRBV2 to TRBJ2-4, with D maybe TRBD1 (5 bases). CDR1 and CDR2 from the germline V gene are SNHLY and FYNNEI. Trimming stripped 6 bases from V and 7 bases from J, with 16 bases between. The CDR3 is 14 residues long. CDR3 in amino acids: CASRGLGFTNIQYF. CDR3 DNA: TGTGCCAGCAGGGGGCTGGGGTTTACGAACATTCAGTACTTC. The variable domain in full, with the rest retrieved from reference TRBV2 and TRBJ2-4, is EPEVTQTPSHQVTQMGQEVILRCVPISNHLYFYWYRQILGQKVEFLVSFYNNEISEKSEIFDDQFSVERPDGSNFTLKIRSTKLEDSAMYFCASRGLGFTNIQYFGAGTRLSVL.

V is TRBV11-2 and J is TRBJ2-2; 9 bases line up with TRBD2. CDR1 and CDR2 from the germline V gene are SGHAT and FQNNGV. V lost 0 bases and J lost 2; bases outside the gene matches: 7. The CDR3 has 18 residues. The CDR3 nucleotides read TGTGCCAGCAGCTTAGATCTGTGGACTAGCGCAAACACCGGGGAGCTGTTTTTT. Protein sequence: CASSLDLWTSANTGELFF.

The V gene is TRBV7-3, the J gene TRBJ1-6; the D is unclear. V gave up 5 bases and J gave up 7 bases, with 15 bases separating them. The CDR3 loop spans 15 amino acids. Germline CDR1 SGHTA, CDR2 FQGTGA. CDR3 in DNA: TGTGCCAGCAGCCCAAACGGCAGCCAAAATTCACCCCTCCACTTT. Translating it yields CASSPNGSQNSPLHF. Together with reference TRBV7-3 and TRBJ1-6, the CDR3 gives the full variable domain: GAGVSQTPSNKVTEKGKYVELRCDPISGHTALYWYRQSLGQGPEFLIYFQGTGAADDSGLPNDRFFAVRPEGSVSTLKIQRTERGDSAVYLCASSPNGSQNSPLHFGNGTRLTVT.

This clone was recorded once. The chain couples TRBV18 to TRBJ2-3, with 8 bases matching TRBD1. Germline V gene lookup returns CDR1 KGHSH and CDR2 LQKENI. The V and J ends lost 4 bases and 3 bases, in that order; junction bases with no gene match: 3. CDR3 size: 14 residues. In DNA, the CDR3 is TGTGCCAGCTCACTAGGACAGGGAACAGATACGCAGTATTTT. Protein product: CASSLGQGTDTQYF.

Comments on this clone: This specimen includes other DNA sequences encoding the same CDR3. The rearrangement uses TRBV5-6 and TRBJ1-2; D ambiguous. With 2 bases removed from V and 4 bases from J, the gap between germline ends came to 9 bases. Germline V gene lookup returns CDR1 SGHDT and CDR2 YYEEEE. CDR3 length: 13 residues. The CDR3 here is CASSLQLGYGYTF. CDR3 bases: TGTGCCAGCAGCTTACAACTTGGCTATGGCTACACCTTC.

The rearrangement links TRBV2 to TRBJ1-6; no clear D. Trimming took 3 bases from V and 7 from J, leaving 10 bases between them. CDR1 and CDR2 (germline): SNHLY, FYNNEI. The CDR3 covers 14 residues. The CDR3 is CASSETRMNSPLHF. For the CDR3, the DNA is TGTGCCAGCAGTGAGACGAGAATGAATTCACCCCTCCACTTT.